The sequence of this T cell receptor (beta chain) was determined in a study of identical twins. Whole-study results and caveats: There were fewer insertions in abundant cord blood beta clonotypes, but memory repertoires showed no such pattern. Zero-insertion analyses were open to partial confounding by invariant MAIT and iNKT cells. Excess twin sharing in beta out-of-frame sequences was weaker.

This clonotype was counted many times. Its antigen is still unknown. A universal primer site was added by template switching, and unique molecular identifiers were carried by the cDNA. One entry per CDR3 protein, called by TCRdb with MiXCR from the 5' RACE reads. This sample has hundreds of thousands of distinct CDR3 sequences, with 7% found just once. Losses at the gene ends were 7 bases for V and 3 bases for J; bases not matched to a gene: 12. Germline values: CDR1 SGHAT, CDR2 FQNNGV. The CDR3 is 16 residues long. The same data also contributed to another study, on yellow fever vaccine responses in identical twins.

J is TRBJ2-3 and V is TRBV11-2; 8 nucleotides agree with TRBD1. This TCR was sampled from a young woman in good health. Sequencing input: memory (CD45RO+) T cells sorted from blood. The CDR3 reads CASTSPRQGWTDTQYF. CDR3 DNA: TGTGCCAGCACCTCGCCAAGACAGGGGTGGACAGATACGCAGTATTTT.